Listed below are T cell receptor beta chains from one sample, sequenced in a study of blood T cell repertoires in COVID-19. Assay used: immunoSEQ multiplex PCR; TCRdb lists only in-frame clones, some missing. Here the sample spans fewer than 450,000 clones, 85% to 90% being singletons. The material sequenced was peripheral blood. The receptor source for this set is an older woman with COVID-19, enrolled during active disease. Both conserved end residues are part of each CDR3. Fields, in order: CDR3 DNA, CDR3 protein, J gene, D gene, clone size, V gene. The D gene is left open where the match is weak. Clone size appears in some rows only: once, few, many, or a class for an expanded clone.

DNA: TGTGCCAGCAGCTTATACTCTGGAAACACCATATATTTT
CDR3: CASSLYSGNTIYF
J: TRBJ1-3
D: .
size: .
V: TRBV7-8

DNA: TGTGCCAGCAGTGAAAGTAGGGGACTAGGCAATCAGCCCCAGCATTTT
CDR3: CASSESRGLGNQPQHF
J: TRBJ1-5
D: .
size: .
V: TRBV6-1

DNA: TGCAGCGTCATCCTAGGGGATGGGGGGTATGGCTACACCTTC
CDR3: CSVILGDGGYGYTF
J: TRBJ1-2
D: .
size: .
V: TRBV29-1

DNA: TGCGCCAGCAGCTGGAGAGCGGGGGACCTCTACGAGCAGTACTTC
CDR3: CASSWRAGDLYEQYF
J: TRBJ2-7
D: TRBD2
size: .
V: TRBV5-1

DNA: TGTGCCAGCAGCCGGACAGGGGGATCCTACGAGCAGTACTTC
CDR3: CASSRTGGSYEQYF
J: TRBJ2-7
D: TRBD1
size: .
V: TRBV6-2/TRBV6-3

DNA: TGTGCCAGCGCCGATACAGGGGATGGCTACACCTTC
CDR3: CASADTGDGYTF
J: TRBJ1-2
D: TRBD1
size: few
V: TRBV2

DNA: TGTGCCAGCAGCTTGGCTGGCGGGGGCCTCGGCGAGCAGTACTTC
CDR3: CASSLAGGGLGEQYF
J: TRBJ2-7
D: .
size: .
V: TRBV5-6

DNA: TGTGCCAGCAGCCTAAGCGGGGAGACTGAAGCTTTCTTT
CDR3: CASSLSGETEAFF
J: TRBJ1-1
D: .
size: .
V: TRBV11-2

DNA: TGTGCCAGCAGCCACAAGAGGAACACTGAAGCTTTCTTT
CDR3: CASSHKRNTEAFF
J: TRBJ1-1
D: .
size: .
V: TRBV14

DNA: TGTGCCAGCAGCTTGGGGAGGGTCGAGAGCTATGGCTACACCTTC
CDR3: CASSLGRVESYGYTF
J: TRBJ1-2
D: .
size: .
V: TRBV5-6

DNA: TGTGCCAGCAGTGGAGACAGGGGCGGGTACTATGGCTACACCTTC
CDR3: CASSGDRGGYYGYTF
J: TRBJ1-2
D: TRBD1
size: .
V: TRBV27

DNA: TGTGCCAGCAGCTTAGGGGGGGGCAGAGTTTACTATGGCTACACCTTC
CDR3: CASSLGGGRVYYGYTF
J: TRBJ1-2
D: .
size: .
V: TRBV7-2

DNA: TGTGCCACCAGTGACCGCTATGGCTACACCTTC
CDR3: CATSDRYGYTF
J: TRBJ1-2
D: .
size: .
V: TRBV24-1

DNA: TGCGCCAGCAGCTTGGGACTAGCGGGGGGCCACTACGAGCAGTACTTC
CDR3: CASSLGLAGGHYEQYF
J: TRBJ2-7
D: TRBD2
size: .
V: TRBV5-1

DNA: TGTGCCAGTAGTTCGACCCTAGGACAGGGGAACACTGAAGCTTTCTTT
CDR3: CASSSTLGQGNTEAFF
J: TRBJ1-1
D: TRBD1
size: .
V: TRBV19

DNA: TGTGCCAGCAGCCAAATTAGCTCGAAGGGACAGGGGTATGAAAAACTGTTTTTT
CDR3: CASSQISSKGQGYEKLFF
J: TRBJ1-4
D: TRBD1
size: .
V: TRBV5-6

DNA: TGTGCCAGCAGCTTTAGAGGGGGAAACACCATATATTTT
CDR3: CASSFRGGNTIYF
J: TRBJ1-3
D: .
size: .
V: TRBV7-3

DNA: TGTGCCAGCAGTTACAGCATGAACACTGAAGCTTTCTTT
CDR3: CASSYSMNTEAFF
J: TRBJ1-1
D: .
size: .
V: TRBV12-3/TRBV12-4

DNA: TGTGCCAGTAGTATAGCTGGGACAGGAAGCACTGAAGCTTTCTTT
CDR3: CASSIAGTGSTEAFF
J: TRBJ1-1
D: TRBD1
size: .
V: TRBV19

DNA: TGTGCCAGCAGCCCCCAGGGGGCAGGTGAAGCTTTCTTT
CDR3: CASSPQGAGEAFF
J: TRBJ1-1
D: TRBD1
size: .
V: TRBV7-9

DNA: TGTGCCAGCAGCGCACTGGAGATTCTAGCGGGGGGCGATGAGCAGTTCTTC
CDR3: CASSALEILAGGDEQFF
J: TRBJ2-1
D: TRBD2
size: .
V: TRBV7-2

DNA: TGTGCCAGCAGCGACCCACAGGTCTCCTATGGCTACACCTTC
CDR3: CASSDPQVSYGYTF
J: TRBJ1-2
D: .
size: .
V: TRBV9

DNA: TGTGCCAGCAGCTTAGATTTGGGCGCTGGAAACACCATATATTTT
CDR3: CASSLDLGAGNTIYF
J: TRBJ1-3
D: .
size: .
V: TRBV7-8

DNA: TGTGCCAGCAGCCAAGGGGAGGGGTTGAAGCATTTT
CDR3: CASSQGEGLKHF
J: TRBJ1-5
D: .
size: .
V: TRBV3-1/TRBV3-2

DNA: TGTGCCAGCAGTTACTCTTCGGGATTGACGACTGAAGCTTTCTTT
CDR3: CASSYSSGLTTEAFF
J: TRBJ1-1
D: .
size: .
V: TRBV6-5

DNA: TGTGCCAGCAGCTTAGTTTCAGGGCCGGTAGGCTACACCTTC
CDR3: CASSLVSGPVGYTF
J: TRBJ1-2
D: .
size: .
V: TRBV7-8

DNA: TGTGCCACCAGTGATTTGAGGACAGGGGATGAGCAGTTCTTC
CDR3: CATSDLRTGDEQFF
J: TRBJ2-1
D: TRBD1
size: .
V: TRBV24-1

DNA: TGTGCCAGCAGCCAAGGGAAGACAGGGTCTTTCGAGACCCAGTACTTC
CDR3: CASSQGKTGSFETQYF
J: TRBJ2-5
D: TRBD1
size: .
V: TRBV14

DNA: TGCGCCAGCAGCCCGGTCGCCCAGGGATCTGAAGCTTTCTTT
CDR3: CASSPVAQGSEAFF
J: TRBJ1-1
D: .
size: .
V: TRBV5-1

DNA: TGTGCCAGCAGTCCCCGGGTGGAGGAGAGCTATGGCTACACCTTC
CDR3: CASSPRVEESYGYTF
J: TRBJ1-2
D: .
size: .
V: TRBV27

DNA: TGTGCCACCCTGGGGCTGTCCGGGGAGCTGTTTTTT
CDR3: CATLGLSGELFF
J: TRBJ2-2
D: .
size: .
V: TRBV6-5

DNA: TGTGCCAGCAGTCCGACAGGGATCTACGGGGGCTACACCTTC
CDR3: CASSPTGIYGGYTF
J: TRBJ1-2
D: TRBD1
size: .
V: TRBV28

DNA: TGTGCCAGCAGGGAGATATGGCAAGAGACCCAGTACTTC
CDR3: CASREIWQETQYF
J: TRBJ2-5
D: .
size: .
V: TRBV2

DNA: TGTGCCAGCATACAGCGGCCTTCCTACAATGAGCAGTTCTTC
CDR3: CASIQRPSYNEQFF
J: TRBJ2-1
D: .
size: .
V: TRBV2

DNA: TGTGCCAGCAGCTTCTATCGCGGCACTGAAGCTTTCTTT
CDR3: CASSFYRGTEAFF
J: TRBJ1-1
D: .
size: .
V: TRBV11-2

DNA: TGTGCCAGCAGTCTAGACAGGCTGGTCTATGGCTACACCTTC
CDR3: CASSLDRLVYGYTF
J: TRBJ1-2
D: .
size: .
V: TRBV5-5

DNA: TGTGCCAGCAGTACAGGGGACGGAAACACCATATATTTT
CDR3: CASSTGDGNTIYF
J: TRBJ1-3
D: TRBD1
size: .
V: TRBV3-1/TRBV3-2

DNA: TGCGCCAGCAGCCTCGTATTTTCGGACAGGGGAAACACCGGGGAGCTGTTTTTT
CDR3: CASSLVFSDRGNTGELFF
J: TRBJ2-2
D: TRBD1
size: few
V: TRBV5-1

DNA: TGTGCCAGCAGCGCGACAAGCGGGGGCTACAATGAGCAGTTCTTC
CDR3: CASSATSGGYNEQFF
J: TRBJ2-1
D: TRBD2
size: .
V: TRBV7-6

DNA: TGCGCCAGCAGACGTCTAGCCGAAGAGACCCAGTACTTC
CDR3: CASRRLAEETQYF
J: TRBJ2-5
D: .
size: .
V: TRBV5-1

DNA: TGTGCCTCGATCGGGACAACCAACTCCTATGGCTACACCTTC
CDR3: CASIGTTNSYGYTF
J: TRBJ1-2
D: .
size: .
V: TRBV19

DNA: TGTGCCAGCAGCGTAGACGAATCACCTAACAATGAGCAGTTCTTC
CDR3: CASSVDESPNNEQFF
J: TRBJ2-1
D: .
size: .
V: TRBV9

DNA: TGTGCCAGCAGCTTGGCCCTGTTAGCGGGCCCGGGGACCCAGTACTTC
CDR3: CASSLALLAGPGTQYF
J: TRBJ2-5
D: TRBD2
size: .
V: TRBV5-6

DNA: TGTGCCAGCAGCTTAAAACAGTTGGGCAACACCATATATTTT
CDR3: CASSLKQLGNTIYF
J: TRBJ1-3
D: .
size: .
V: TRBV7-8

DNA: TGTGCCAGCAGCCTTACCGGACTTAAGTACAATGAGCAGTTCTTC
CDR3: CASSLTGLKYNEQFF
J: TRBJ2-1
D: .
size: .
V: TRBV6-5

DNA: TGCAGCGTTGGGGGTACAGGGAGAACTGAAGCTTTCTTT
CDR3: CSVGGTGRTEAFF
J: TRBJ1-1
D: .
size: few
V: TRBV29-1

DNA: TGTGCCTGGAGAGACCAGGGACAGGAGCCCAATCAGCCCCAGCATTTT
CDR3: CAWRDQGQEPNQPQHF
J: TRBJ1-5
D: TRBD1
size: .
V: TRBV30

DNA: TGCGCCAGCAGCTTGGGCGGGGGGGCCGCAGATACGCAGTATTTT
CDR3: CASSLGGGAADTQYF
J: TRBJ2-3
D: TRBD2
size: once
V: TRBV5-1

DNA: TGTGCCAGGATACAAATCTCTGGGGCCAACGTCCTGACTTTC
CDR3: CARIQISGANVLTF
J: TRBJ2-6
D: .
size: .
V: TRBV21-1

DNA: TGTGCCAGCAGTGAAGCGAAATCTGGGGACAGGGGCCCGAACACTGAAGCTTTCTTT
CDR3: CASSEAKSGDRGPNTEAFF
J: TRBJ1-1
D: TRBD1
size: .
V: TRBV2

DNA: TGTGCCAGCTCACCGGGGACAGGGAACGAGCAGTACTTC
CDR3: CASSPGTGNEQYF
J: TRBJ2-7
D: TRBD1
size: .
V: TRBV18

DNA: TGTGCCAGCAGTCCGATCGACAGGACGAAGGAAAAACTGTTTTTT
CDR3: CASSPIDRTKEKLFF
J: TRBJ1-4
D: .
size: .
V: TRBV28

DNA: TGTGCCAGCAGCGGACTAGCGGGGGGGCGGAAGGAGACCCAGTACTTC
CDR3: CASSGLAGGRKETQYF
J: TRBJ2-5
D: TRBD2
size: few
V: TRBV6-2/TRBV6-3

DNA: TGTGCCAGCAGCTTAAGACAGACCCCATTAAGTGGCTACACCTTC
CDR3: CASSLRQTPLSGYTF
J: TRBJ1-2
D: .
size: few
V: TRBV5-6

DNA: TGCGCCAGCAGCTCGGGACAAGGAAACACCATATATTTT
CDR3: CASSSGQGNTIYF
J: TRBJ1-3
D: .
size: .
V: TRBV5-1

DNA: TGTGCCAGCAGCTTTCGGGGGTGGAATGGCTACACCTTC
CDR3: CASSFRGWNGYTF
J: TRBJ1-2
D: .
size: .
V: TRBV7-9